This TCR beta chain was sequenced for a study of shared clonotypes between healthy human individuals. The study's findings and limits: Around 5% was the fraction of naive CD4 clonotypes found shared across a handful of donors. Represented genetic and exposure-history diversity was restricted by having few donors. Deeper or shallower sequencing was expected to change how clonotypes are shared among donors.

A word on this clone: The antigen is undetermined.

Data came from immunoSEQ multiplex PCR; TCRdb stores just in-frame clones and leaves some out. The sample consists of 760,000 or so clones, roughly 96% of them appearing once. The V end lost 5 bases, the J end lost 2 bases, and 10 bases lay between the germline ends. This CDR3 is 13 amino acids long. The V gene's germline CDR1 is LNHDA and CDR2 SQIVND (reference sequence). Naive CD8 isolation took CD45RO-negative cells positively selected for CCR7 and excluded terminally differentiated effector memory CD45RA+ cells. Recent vaccinations or acute infections were absent in the healthy HIV-negative adult donors.

Sequences were obtained from naive CD8+ T cells sorted from blood. The clonotype was recovered from a man aged 30 to 45 in good health. The chain joins TRBV19 to TRBJ2-7; no clear D. This CDR3 reads CASSATATYEQYF. In DNA form, the CDR3 reads TGTGCCAGTAGTGCTACAGCAACCTACGAGCAGTACTTC.